This T cell receptor beta chain was captured in a study of cytomegalovirus exposure and HLA in healthy donors. Study outcomes and limitations: Sequencing probably produced one cluster of sequence variants that were highly shared. Cytomegalovirus status was reportedly diagnosed by the classifier with high specificity and sensitivity. The number of N-insertions in an Asian-associated ancestry cluster was reportedly below the 666-donor mean in a later analysis.

Use of 60 Vbeta and 13 Jbeta primers characterized the PCR. Using immunoSEQ multiplex PCR, the repertoire was profiled, and TCRdb retains in-frame clones only, with some absent. The sample lists 150,000 to 200,000 clones; around 84% were seen once. CDR3 length: 17 residues. The ends lost 2 bases at V and 6 bases at J; junction bases unmatched: 11. The V gene's germline CDR1 is SGHTA and CDR2 FQGNSA. This clone was detected only a few times. As yet, its antigen is unknown. The sample consisted of PBMCs. This TCR came from a male donor in good health and CMV-seropositive. V usage is TRBV7-2 and J usage is TRBJ2-2; the match to TRBD2 covers 8 bases. The CDR3 spells CASSLFGGAGGAGELFF. The CDR3 DNA reads as TGTGCCAGCAGCTTATTCGGGGGGGCCGGTGGAGCCGGGGAGCTGTTTTTT. Drawing the rest from reference TRBV7-2 and TRBJ2-2, the complete variable domain is GAGVSQSPSNKVTEKGKDVELRCDPISGHTALYWYRQSLGQGLEFLIYFQGNSAPDKSGLPSDRFSAERTGGSVSTLTIQRTQQEDSAVYLCASSLFGGAGGAGELFFGEGSRLTVL.